Listed here are 19 T cell receptor beta chains from one sample, sequenced in a study of blood T cells in healthy people across ages. Together with a sample-barcoded 5' primer, a J-beta primer mix was included in a second PCR lasting about 6 to 11 cycles. Using its own MiXCR run on the 5' RACE reads, TCRdb lists one record per CDR3 protein. The sample includes some 1.5 million distinct CDR3 sequences, 28% of them seen just once. Sequencing used blood. The receptors were sampled from a woman aged 30 to 39 in good health.

This clonotype was seen repeatedly, ten times or more. The chain recombines TRBV7-7 with TRBJ2-5, with a tentative D call TRBD2 (6 bases). There are 12 residues in the CDR3. The germline V gene encodes CDR1 SSHAT and CDR2 FNYEAQ (reference sequence). V lost 8 bases, J lost 5 bases, and 12 bases lay in between. The CDR3 sequence: CASGASVETQYF. CDR3 DNA sequence: TGTGCCAGCGGCGCTAGCGTCGAGACCCAGTACTTC.

This clonotype was recorded at least ten times. This chain links TRBV7-3 with TRBJ1-6; no reliable D call. Trimming removed 5 bases from V and 6 bases from J, with 8 bases in between. The CDR3 runs 13 residues. Germline values: CDR1 SGHTA, CDR2 FQGTGA. As DNA, the CDR3 is TGTGCCAGCAGCCTCCGGGGTAATTCACCCCTCCACTTT. Translating it yields CASSLRGNSPLHF.

The count of this clonotype is one. This chain uses TRBV25-1 with TRBJ2-7; 8 bases match TRBD1. The CDR3 spans 15 residues. CDR1 is MGHDK and CDR2 is SYGVNS in the germline V gene. Trimming removed 3 bases from V and 12 bases from J; junction bases left unmatched: 16. As DNA, the CDR3 is TGTGCCAGCAGTGAGTGGGTAGGGGACAGGCCGGCTCGGTACTTC. Encoded protein: CASSEWVGDRPARYF.

The sample holds many counts of this clonotype. CDR3 sequence: CASSLTGGGTYEQYF. The CDR3 DNA reads as TGTGCCAGCAGTCTGACAGGTGGTGGGACCTACGAGCAGTACTTC. The V gene is TRBV28, the J gene TRBJ2-7, with D tentatively TRBD1 (6 bases). In germline, CDR1 is MDHEN, CDR2 SYDVKM. The CDR3 loop spans 15 amino acids. V dropped 5 bases and J dropped 2 bases, with 16 bases sitting between them.

The chain uses TRBV9 and TRBJ1-1, with TRBD1 as a possible D gene (5 bases). Germline V lookup: CDR1 SGDLS, CDR2 YYNGEE. V shed 4 bases and J shed 3 bases, with 13 bases lying between them. The CDR3 sequence is 14 residues long. CDR3 region: CASSTGQGHTEAFF. Written as DNA, the CDR3 is TGTGCCAGCAGCACCGGGCAGGGCCACACTGAAGCTTTCTTT.

The sample holds a few counts of this clonotype. V and J are TRBV11-2 and TRBJ2-6, with TRBD1 matching over 8 bases. The CDR3 covers 17 residues. The ends lost 5 bases at V and 1 base at J; junction bases unmatched: 7. The germline CDR1 and CDR2 sequences are SGHAT and FQNNGV. CDR3 sequence: CASSDIRQGSGANVLTF. Here the CDR3 DNA reads TGTGCCAGCAGCGACATCCGACAGGGGTCTGGGGCCAACGTCCTGACTTTC.

Details on this clonotype: A read error is possible here, since a much larger clone lies one base away. The chain employs TRBV2 and TRBJ2-1; 8 bases line up with TRBD2. Germline CDR1 SNHLY, CDR2 FYNNEI. This CDR3 contains 15 residues. CDR3 DNA: TGTGCCAGCAGAACCGAAAGCGGGAGCTACAATAAGCAGTTCTTC. Translating gives CASRTESGSYNKQFF.

This clonotype was counted between two and nine times. This chain connects TRBV7-9 to TRBJ2-7, with 14 bases fitting TRBD2. Germline CDR1 SEHNR, CDR2 FQNEAQ (reference sequence). This CDR3 has 19 residues. With 4 bases clipped from V and 5 bases from J, the junction kept 16 bases outside the gene matches. CDR3 protein: CASSYRRGTSGSWGDEQYF. In DNA, the CDR3 is TGTGCCAGCAGCTATCGAAGGGGGACTAGCGGGAGTTGGGGGGACGAGCAGTACTTC.

CDR3 DNA sequence: TGTGCCAGCTCACCGTTGGTGAACCACGAGCAGTACTTC. The encoded protein is CASSPLVNHEQYF. J is TRBJ2-7 and V is TRBV18; D not resolved. Germline values: CDR1 KGHSH, CDR2 LQKENI. Trimming removed 3 bases at V and 5 bases at J, with 11 bases between. This CDR3 is 13 amino acids long.

This clonotype was seen only a few times. This rearrangement joins TRBV4-3 to TRBJ2-1; 7 bases agree with TRBD2. Germline CDR1 is LGHNA and CDR2 is YSLEER. The CDR3 is made up of 15 amino acids. The ends lost 3 bases at V and 6 bases at J; junction bases unmatched: 8. The CDR3 reads CASSHLAGTTNEQFF. The DNA of the CDR3 is TGCGCCAGCAGCCACCTAGCCGGGACTACCAATGAGCAGTTCTTC.

The chain employs TRBV7-9 and TRBJ2-7; possibly TRBD1 for D (5 bases). The CDR3 runs 14 residues. CDR1 is SEHNR and CDR2 is FQNEAQ in the germline V gene (reference sequence). With 5 bases removed from V and 2 bases from J, the gap between germline ends came to 13 bases. This CDR3 is CASSRSDRPYEQYF. In DNA form, the CDR3 reads TGTGCCAGCAGCCGGTCAGACAGACCCTACGAGCAGTACTTC.

In this sample, this clonotype turned up a few times. V and J are TRBV29-1 and TRBJ2-7; no clear D. V shed 5 bases and J shed 0 bases, with 11 bases lying between them. The CDR3 covers 13 residues. Per the germline V gene, CDR1 is SQVTM and CDR2 is ANQGSEA. The CDR3 protein is CSVISGNSYEQYF. The CDR3 region has the DNA TGCAGCGTTATTTCTGGAAACTCCTACGAGCAGTACTTC.

This chain joins TRBV6-5 and TRBJ2-7; 9 bases are shared with TRBD1. Germline-derived CDR1 and CDR2 are MNHEY and SVGAGI. There are 14 residues in the CDR3. V lost 4 bases to trimming and J lost 4 bases; unmatched junction nucleotides: 5. Here the CDR3 DNA reads TGTGCCAGCAGTTCCCCCGGGACAGGGTACGAGCAGTACTTC. Protein: CASSSPGTGYEQYF.

There are a few counts of this clonotype. The DNA of the CDR3 is TGTGCCAGCAGCTTAGTGGGCGGGGCCAGGGAGCAGTTCTTC. This gives the protein CASSLVGGAREQFF. The chain has TRBV7-2 and TRBJ2-1; a possible D gene is TRBD2 (6 bases). The CDR3 totals 14 residues. Trimming stripped 1 base from V and 10 bases from J, with 14 bases between. Germline assignment: CDR1 SGHTA and CDR2 FQGNSA.

This chain joins TRBV11-3 and TRBJ2-5, with 8 positions matching TRBD1. The ends lost 5 bases at V and 4 bases at J; junction bases unmatched: 9. CDR3 length: 15 residues. The germline V gene encodes CDR1 SGHNT and CDR2 YENEEA. CDR3 DNA sequence: TGTGCCAGCAGCCTCACCGGGACAGGCAGAGAGACCCAGTACTTC. This codes for CASSLTGTGRETQYF.

As for this clonotype: A much more abundant neighbour one base away suggests this may be a read error. The chain combines TRBV6-1 with TRBJ2-6; the match to TRBD1 covers 10 bases. Unmatched junction bases numbered 13, after V lost 7 bases and J lost 4 bases. CDR3 length: 18 residues. The germline V gene encodes CDR1 MNHNS and CDR2 SASEGT. The CDR3 is CASTDRQGARVGANVLTF. In DNA form, the CDR3 reads TGTGCCAGCACCGACCGACAGGGGGCGCGAGTAGGGGCCAACGTCCTGACTTTC.

The chain links TRBV30 to TRBJ1-4; D not resolved. CDR3 size: 13 residues. Germline values: CDR1 GTSNPN, CDR2 SVGIG (reference sequence). V was pared by 4 bases and J by 6 bases, with 12 bases between. CDR3 residues: CAWNGKSYEKLFF. The CDR3 nucleotides read TGTGCCTGGAACGGCAAGTCCTATGAAAAACTGTTTTTT.

This clonotype was picked up a small number of times. This chain's CDR3 is CASSVTSVETQYF. Here the CDR3 DNA reads TGTGCCAGCAGCGTGACTAGCGTAGAGACCCAGTACTTC. The J gene is TRBJ2-5, the V gene TRBV11-2; 8 bases line up with TRBD2. Germline CDR1 SGHAT, CDR2 FQNNGV. V was pared by 5 bases and J by 4 bases, with 3 bases of the junction left unmatched. This CDR3 contains 13 residues.

This clonotype was observed a few times. The V call is TRBV4-2, the J call TRBJ2-3; TRBD2 matches at 7 bases. CDR1 LGHNA and CDR2 YNFKEQ come from the germline V gene. The V segment lost 5 bases and the J segment 2 bases; nucleotides outside the gene matches: 4. This CDR3 is built from 14 residues. As DNA, the CDR3 is TGTGCCAGCAGCACGGGAGGTGACACAGATACGCAGTATTTT. Translation: CASSTGGDTDTQYF.